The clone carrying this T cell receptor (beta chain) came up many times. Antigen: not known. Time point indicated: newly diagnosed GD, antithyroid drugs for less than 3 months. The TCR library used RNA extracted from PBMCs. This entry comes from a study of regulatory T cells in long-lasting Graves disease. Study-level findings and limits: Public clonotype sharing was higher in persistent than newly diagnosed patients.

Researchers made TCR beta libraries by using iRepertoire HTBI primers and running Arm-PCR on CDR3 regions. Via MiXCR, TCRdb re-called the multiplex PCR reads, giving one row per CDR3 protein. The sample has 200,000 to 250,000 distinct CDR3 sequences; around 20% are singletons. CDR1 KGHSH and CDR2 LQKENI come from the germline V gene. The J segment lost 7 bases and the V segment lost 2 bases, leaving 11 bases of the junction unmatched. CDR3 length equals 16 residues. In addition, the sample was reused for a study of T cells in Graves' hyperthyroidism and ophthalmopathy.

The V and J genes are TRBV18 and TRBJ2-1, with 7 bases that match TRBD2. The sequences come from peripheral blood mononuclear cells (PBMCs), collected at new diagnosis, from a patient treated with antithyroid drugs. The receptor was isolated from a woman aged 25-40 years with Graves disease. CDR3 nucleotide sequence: TGTGCCAGCTCACCAGAGTCCCGCGGGAGTTTGAATGAGCAGTTCTTC. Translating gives CASSPESRGSLNEQFF.